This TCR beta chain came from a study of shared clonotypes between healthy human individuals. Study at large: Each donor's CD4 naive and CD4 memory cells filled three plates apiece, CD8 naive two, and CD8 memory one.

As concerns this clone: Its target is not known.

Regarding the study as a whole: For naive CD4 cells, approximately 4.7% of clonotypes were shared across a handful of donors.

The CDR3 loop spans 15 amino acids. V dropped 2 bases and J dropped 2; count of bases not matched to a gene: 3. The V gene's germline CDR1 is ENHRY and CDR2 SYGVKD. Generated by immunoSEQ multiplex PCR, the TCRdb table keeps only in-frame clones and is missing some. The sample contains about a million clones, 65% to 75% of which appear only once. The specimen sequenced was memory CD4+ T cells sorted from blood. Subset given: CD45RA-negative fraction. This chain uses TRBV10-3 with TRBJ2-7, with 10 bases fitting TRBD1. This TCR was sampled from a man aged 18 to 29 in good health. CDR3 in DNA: TGTGCCATCAGTGAGACAGGGACAGGGGCCTACGAGCAGTACTTC. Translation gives CAISETGTGAYEQYF.